This T cell receptor (beta chain) came from a study of radiation and T cells in renal cell carcinoma. Time point defined: baseline pretreatment blood. The treatment was: 15 Gy SBRT to primary tumor, nephrectomy 4 weeks later. Clear cell pathology was present in this patient's renal cell carcinoma. Data came from immunoSEQ multiplex PCR; TCRdb stores just in-frame clones and leaves some out. Of 150,000 or so clones listed, 88% are singletons. Sequences were derived from blood, sampled from a patient whose treatment included radiotherapy and nephrectomy. The sequence derives from a woman aged 70-85 years with renal cell carcinoma.

Written as DNA, the CDR3 is TGTGCCAGCAGTCCAGGGGGTATCGGAGATGGCTACACCTTC. Translating it yields CASSPGGIGDGYTF. The chain recombines TRBV28 with TRBJ1-2, with 7 bases matching TRBD1. V shed 5 bases and J 6 bases; nucleotides not matched to a gene: 9. The CDR3 length is 14 residues. CDR1 and CDR2 (germline): MDHEN, SYDVKM.